The clone carrying this T cell receptor (beta chain) was observed many times. The data derive from a study of T cells in Graves' hyperthyroidism and ophthalmopathy. Amplification of TCR beta CDR3 regions used RNA as the template. HTBI primers were the set used in a first-round RT-PCR of the TCR CDR3. TCRdb itself ran the multiplex PCR reads through MiXCR, one entry per CDR3 protein. In the table there are about 520,000 distinct CDR3 sequences, around a quarter of which are singletons. Trimming shortened V by 5 bases and J by 3 bases, and 11 bases separated the two germline ends. The CDR3 has 13 residues. Looked up from germline, CDR1 is MNHNS and CDR2 is SASEGT.

This chain links TRBV6-1 with TRBJ2-7; no definite D call. The receptor comes from a woman aged 25-40 years with Graves' ophthalmopathy. The specimen sequenced was blood. CDR3 DNA: TGTGCCAGCAGTAAAGGACCAATCTACGAGCAGTACTTC. This codes for CASSKGPIYEQYF.